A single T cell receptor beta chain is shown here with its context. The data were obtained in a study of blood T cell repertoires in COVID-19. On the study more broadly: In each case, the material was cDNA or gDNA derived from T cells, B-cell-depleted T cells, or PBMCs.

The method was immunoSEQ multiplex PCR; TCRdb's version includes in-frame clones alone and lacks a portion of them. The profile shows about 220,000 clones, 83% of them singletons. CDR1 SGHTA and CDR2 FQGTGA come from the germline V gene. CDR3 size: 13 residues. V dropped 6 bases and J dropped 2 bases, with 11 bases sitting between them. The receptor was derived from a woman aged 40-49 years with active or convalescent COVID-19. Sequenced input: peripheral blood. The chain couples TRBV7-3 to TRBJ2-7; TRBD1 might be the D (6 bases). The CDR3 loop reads CASSHTGTYEQYF. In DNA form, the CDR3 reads TGTGCCAGCAGTCATACAGGGACCTACGAGCAGTACTTC.